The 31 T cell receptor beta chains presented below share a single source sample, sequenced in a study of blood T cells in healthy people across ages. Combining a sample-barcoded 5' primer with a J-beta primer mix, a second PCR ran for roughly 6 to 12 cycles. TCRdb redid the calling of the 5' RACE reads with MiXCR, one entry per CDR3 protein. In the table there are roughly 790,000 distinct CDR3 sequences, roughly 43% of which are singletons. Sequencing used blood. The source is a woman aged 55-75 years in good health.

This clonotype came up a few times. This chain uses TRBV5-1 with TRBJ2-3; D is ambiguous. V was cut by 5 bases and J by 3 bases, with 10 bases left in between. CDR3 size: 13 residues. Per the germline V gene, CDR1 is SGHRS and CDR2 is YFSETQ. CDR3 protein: CASSIGPTDTQYF. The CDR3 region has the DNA TGCGCCAGCAGTATCGGGCCAACAGATACGCAGTATTTT.

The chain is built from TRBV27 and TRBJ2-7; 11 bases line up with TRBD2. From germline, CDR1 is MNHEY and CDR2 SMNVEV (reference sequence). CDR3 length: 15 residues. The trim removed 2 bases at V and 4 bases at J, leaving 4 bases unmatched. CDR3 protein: CASSLLAGGRYEQYF. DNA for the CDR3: TGTGCCAGCAGTTTACTAGCGGGGGGTAGATACGAGCAGTACTTC.

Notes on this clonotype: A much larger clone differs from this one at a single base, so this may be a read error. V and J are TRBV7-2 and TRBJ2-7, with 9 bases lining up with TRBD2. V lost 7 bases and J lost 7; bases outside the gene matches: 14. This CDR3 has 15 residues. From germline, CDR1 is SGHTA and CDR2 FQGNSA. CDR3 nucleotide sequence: TGTGCCAGCACCTTTATAGCGGGAGCGAGGGATGAGCAGTACTTC. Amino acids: CASTFIAGARDEQYF.

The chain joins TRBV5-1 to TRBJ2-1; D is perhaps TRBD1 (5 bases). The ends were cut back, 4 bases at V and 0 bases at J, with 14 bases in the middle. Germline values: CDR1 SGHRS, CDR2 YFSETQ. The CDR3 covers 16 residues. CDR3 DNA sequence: TGCGCCAGCAGCATTACAGGCTATAGCTCCTACAATGAGCAGTTCTTC. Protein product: CASSITGYSSYNEQFF.

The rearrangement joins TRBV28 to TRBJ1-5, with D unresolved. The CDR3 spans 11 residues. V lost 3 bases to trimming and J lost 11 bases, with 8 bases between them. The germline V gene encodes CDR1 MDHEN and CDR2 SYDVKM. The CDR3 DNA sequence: TGTGCCAGCAGTTTGAAGGTTGCCCAGCATTTT. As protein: CASSLKVAQHF.

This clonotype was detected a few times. The CDR3 sequence: CASSLEVLINYGYTF. The CDR3, as DNA: TGTGCCAGCAGCTTAGAAGTTCTGATTAACTATGGCTACACCTTC. This sequence joins TRBV7-2 and TRBJ1-2; unclear D gene. Germline loops: CDR1 SGHTA, CDR2 FQGNSA. Trimming left V 1 base short and J 1 base short, with 10 bases between. The CDR3 has 15 amino acids.

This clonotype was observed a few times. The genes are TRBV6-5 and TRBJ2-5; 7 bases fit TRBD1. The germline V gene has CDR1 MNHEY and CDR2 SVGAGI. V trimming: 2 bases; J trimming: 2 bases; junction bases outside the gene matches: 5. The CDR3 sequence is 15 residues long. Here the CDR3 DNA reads TGTGCCAGCAGTTACGAGGGGGCCAGTCAAGAGACCCAGTACTTC. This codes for CASSYEGASQETQYF.

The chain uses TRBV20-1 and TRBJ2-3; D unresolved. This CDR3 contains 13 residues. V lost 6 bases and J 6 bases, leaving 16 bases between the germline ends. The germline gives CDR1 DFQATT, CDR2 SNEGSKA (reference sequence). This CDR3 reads CSAGSEASDTQYF. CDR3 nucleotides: TGCAGTGCCGGGTCTGAGGCGAGCGATACGCAGTATTTT.

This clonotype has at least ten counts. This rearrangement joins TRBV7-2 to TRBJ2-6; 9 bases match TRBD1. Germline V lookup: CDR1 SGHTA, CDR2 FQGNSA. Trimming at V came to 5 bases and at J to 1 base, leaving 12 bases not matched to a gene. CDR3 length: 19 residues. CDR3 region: CASSPAGTGRLSGANVLTF. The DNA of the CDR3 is TGTGCCAGCAGCCCCGCCGGGACAGGGAGGTTATCTGGGGCCAACGTCCTGACTTTC.

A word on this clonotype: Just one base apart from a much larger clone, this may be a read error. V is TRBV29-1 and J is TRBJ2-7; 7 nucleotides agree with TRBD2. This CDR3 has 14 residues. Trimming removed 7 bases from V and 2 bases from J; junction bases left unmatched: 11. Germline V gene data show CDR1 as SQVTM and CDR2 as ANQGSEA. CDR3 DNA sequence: TGCAGCGGGACCGGGGCTAGCGGTCCCTACGAGCAGTACTTC. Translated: CSGTGASGPYEQYF.

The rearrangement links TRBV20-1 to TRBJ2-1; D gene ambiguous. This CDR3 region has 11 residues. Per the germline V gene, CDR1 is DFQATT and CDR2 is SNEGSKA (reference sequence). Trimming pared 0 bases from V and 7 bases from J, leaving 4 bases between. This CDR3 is CSAREGNEQFF. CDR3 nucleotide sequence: TGCAGTGCTAGAGAAGGGAATGAGCAGTTCTTC.

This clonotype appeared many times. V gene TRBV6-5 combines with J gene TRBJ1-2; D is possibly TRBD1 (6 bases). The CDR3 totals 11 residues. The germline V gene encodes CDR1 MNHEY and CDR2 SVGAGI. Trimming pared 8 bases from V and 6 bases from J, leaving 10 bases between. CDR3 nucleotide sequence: TGTGCCAGCGGCCAGGGGCATGGCTACACCTTC. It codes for CASGQGHGYTF.

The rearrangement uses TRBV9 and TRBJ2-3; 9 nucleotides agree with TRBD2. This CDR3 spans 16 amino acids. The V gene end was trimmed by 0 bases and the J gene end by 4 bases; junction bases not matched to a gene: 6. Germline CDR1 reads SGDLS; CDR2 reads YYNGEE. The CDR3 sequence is CASSVAPSGAADTQYF. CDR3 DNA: TGTGCCAGCAGCGTAGCTCCTAGCGGGGCCGCAGATACGCAGTATTTT.

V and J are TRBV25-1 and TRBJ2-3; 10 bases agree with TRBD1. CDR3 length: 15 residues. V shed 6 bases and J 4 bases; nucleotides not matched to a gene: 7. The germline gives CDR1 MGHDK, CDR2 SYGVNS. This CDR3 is CASRGTGVLPDTQYF. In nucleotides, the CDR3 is TGTGCCAGCAGGGGGACAGGGGTCCTCCCAGATACGCAGTATTTT.

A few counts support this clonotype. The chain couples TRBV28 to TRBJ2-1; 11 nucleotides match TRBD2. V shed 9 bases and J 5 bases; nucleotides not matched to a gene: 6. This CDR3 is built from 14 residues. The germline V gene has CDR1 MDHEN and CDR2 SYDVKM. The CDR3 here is CASYLAGGNNEQFF. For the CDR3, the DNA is TGTGCCAGTTATCTAGCGGGAGGCAACAATGAGCAGTTCTTC. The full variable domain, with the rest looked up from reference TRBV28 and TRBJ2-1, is DVKVTQSSRYLVKRTGEKVFLECVQDMDHENMFWYRQDPGLGLRLIYFSYDVKMKEKGDIPEGYSVSREKKERFSLILESASTNQTSMYLCASYLAGGNNEQFFGPGTRLTVL.

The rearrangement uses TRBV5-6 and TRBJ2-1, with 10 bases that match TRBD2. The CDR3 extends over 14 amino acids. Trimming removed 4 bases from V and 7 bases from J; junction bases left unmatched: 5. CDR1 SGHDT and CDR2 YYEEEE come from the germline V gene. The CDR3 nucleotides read TGTGCCAGCAGCGCTAGCGGGAGTAGGAATGAGCAGTTCTTC. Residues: CASSASGSRNEQFF. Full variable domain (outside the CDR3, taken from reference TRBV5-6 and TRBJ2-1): DAGVTQSPTHLIKTRGQQVTLRCSPKSGHDTVSWYQQALGQGPQFIFQYYEEEERQRGNFPDRFSGHQFPNYSSELNVNALLLGDSALYLCASSASGSRNEQFFGPGTRLTVL.

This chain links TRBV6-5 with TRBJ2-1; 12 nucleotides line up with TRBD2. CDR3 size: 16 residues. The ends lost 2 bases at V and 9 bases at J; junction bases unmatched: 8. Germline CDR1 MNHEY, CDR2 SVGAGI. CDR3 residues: CASSYVLAGGPSEQFF. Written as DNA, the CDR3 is TGTGCCAGCAGTTACGTTCTAGCGGGAGGGCCGAGTGAGCAGTTCTTC.

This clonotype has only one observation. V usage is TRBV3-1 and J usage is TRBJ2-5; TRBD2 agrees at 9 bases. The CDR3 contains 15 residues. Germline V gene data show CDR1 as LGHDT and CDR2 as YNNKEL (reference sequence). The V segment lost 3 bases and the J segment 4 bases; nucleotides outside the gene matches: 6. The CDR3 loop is CASSQAYSGRETQYF. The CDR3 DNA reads TGTGCCAGCAGCCAGGCTTATAGCGGGAGAGAGACCCAGTACTTC.

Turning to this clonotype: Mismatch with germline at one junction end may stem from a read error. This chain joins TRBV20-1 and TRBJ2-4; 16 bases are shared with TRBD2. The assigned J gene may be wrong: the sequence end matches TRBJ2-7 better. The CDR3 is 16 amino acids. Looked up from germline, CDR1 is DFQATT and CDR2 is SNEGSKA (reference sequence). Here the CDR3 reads CCASGTSGGALYEQYF. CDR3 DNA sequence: TGCTGTGCTTCCGGGACTAGCGGGGGGGCCCTCTACGAGCAGTACTTC.

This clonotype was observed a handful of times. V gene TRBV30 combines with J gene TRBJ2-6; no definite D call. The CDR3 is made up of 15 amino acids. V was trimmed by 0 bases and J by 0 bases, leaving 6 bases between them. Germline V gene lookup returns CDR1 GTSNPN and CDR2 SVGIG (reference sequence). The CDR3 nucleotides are TGTGCCTGGAGTGTATACAGCTCTGGGGCCAACGTCCTGACTTTC. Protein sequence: CAWSVYSSGANVLTF.

CDR3 sequence (DNA): TGTGCCAGCAGCTCGCCCCCCGGGGCCCAGTACTTC. Amino acids: CASSSPPGAQYF. V and J are TRBV27 and TRBJ2-5; tentatively, D is TRBD2 (5 bases). The germline CDR1 and CDR2 sequences are MNHEY and SMNVEV (reference sequence). Trimming left V 6 bases short and J 9 bases short, with 14 bases between. CDR3 size: 12 residues.

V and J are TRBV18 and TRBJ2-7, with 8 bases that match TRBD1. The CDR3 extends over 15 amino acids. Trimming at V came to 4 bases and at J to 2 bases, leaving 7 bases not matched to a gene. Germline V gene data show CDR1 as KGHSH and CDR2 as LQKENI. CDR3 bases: TGTGCCAGCTCACTCAACGACAGGGGAACCTACGAGCAGTACTTC. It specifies CASSLNDRGTYEQYF.

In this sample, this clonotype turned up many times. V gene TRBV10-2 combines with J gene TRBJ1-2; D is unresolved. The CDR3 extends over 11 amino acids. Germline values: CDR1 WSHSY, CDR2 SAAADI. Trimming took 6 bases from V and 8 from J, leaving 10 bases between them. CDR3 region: CASRISEGYTF. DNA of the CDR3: TGCGCCAGCAGAATTTCCGAGGGCTACACCTTC.

This CDR3 reads CASSRQGASEAFF. In DNA, the CDR3 is TGTGCCAGCAGCAGACAGGGGGCGAGTGAAGCTTTCTTT. V usage is TRBV7-9 and J usage is TRBJ1-1; 10 bases map to TRBD1. After removal of 5 bases from V and 7 bases from J, the junction contained 4 bases not matched to a gene. This CDR3 comprises 13 residues. Germline assignment: CDR1 SEHNR and CDR2 FQNEAQ (reference sequence).

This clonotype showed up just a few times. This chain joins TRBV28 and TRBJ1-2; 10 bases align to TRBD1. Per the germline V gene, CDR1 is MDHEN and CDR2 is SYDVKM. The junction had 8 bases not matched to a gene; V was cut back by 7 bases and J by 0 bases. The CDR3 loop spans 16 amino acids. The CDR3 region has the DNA TGTGCCAGCACCGCGACAGGGGGCGCCCCTAACTATGGCTACACCTTC. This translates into CASTATGGAPNYGYTF.

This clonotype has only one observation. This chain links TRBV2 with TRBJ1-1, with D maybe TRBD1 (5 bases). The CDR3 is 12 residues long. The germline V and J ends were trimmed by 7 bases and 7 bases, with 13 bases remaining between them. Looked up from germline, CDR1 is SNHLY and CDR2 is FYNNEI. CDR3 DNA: TGTGCCAGCACTATCGGGACCCTTGAAGCTTTCTTT. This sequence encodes CASTIGTLEAFF.

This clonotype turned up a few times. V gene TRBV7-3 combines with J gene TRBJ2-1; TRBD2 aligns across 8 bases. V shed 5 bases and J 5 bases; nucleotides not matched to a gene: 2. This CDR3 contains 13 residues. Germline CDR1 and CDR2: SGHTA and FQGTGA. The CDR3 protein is CASSKLADNEQFF. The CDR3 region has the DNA TGTGCCAGCAGCAAACTAGCGGACAATGAGCAGTTCTTC.

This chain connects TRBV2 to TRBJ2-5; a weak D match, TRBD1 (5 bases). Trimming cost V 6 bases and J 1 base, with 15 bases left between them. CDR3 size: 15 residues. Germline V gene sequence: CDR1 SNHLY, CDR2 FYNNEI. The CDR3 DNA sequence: TGTGCCAGCAGGGCCGAGGACATAGGCCAAGAGACCCAGTACTTC. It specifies CASRAEDIGQETQYF.

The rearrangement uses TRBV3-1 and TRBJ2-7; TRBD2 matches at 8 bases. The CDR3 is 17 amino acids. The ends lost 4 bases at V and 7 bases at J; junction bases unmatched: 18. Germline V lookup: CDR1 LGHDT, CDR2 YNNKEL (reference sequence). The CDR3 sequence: CASSRPPERESYNEQYF. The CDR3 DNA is TGTGCCAGCAGCCGACCTCCCGAGCGGGAGAGCTACAATGAGCAGTACTTC.

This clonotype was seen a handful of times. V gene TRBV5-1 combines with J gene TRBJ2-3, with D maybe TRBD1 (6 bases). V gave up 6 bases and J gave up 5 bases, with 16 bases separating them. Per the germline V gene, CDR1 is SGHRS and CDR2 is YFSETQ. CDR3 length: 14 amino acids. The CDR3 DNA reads TGCGCCAGCACCCAAGGGGGAGTCGGAGATACGCAGTATTTT. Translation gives CASTQGGVGDTQYF.

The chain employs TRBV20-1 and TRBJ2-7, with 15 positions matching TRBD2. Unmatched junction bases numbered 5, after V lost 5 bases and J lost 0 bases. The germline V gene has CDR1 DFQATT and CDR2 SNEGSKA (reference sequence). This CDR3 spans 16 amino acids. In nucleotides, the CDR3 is TGCAGTGCTTTGGGACTAGCGGGAGGCTTCTCCTACGAGCAGTACTTC. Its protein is CSALGLAGGFSYEQYF.